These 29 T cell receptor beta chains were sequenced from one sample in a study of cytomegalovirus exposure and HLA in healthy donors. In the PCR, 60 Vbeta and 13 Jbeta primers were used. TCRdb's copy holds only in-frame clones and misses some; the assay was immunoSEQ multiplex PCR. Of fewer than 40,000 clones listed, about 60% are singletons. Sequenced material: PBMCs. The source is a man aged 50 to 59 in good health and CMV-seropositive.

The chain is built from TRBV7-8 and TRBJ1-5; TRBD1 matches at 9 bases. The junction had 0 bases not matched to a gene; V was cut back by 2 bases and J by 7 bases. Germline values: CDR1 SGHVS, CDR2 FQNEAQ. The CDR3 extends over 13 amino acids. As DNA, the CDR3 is TGTGCCAGCAGCTTAACAGGGGGCCAGCCCCAGCATTTT. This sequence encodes CASSLTGGQPQHF. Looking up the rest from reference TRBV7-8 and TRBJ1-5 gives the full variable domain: GAGVSQSPRYKVAKRGQDVALRCDPISGHVSLFWYQQALGQGPEFLTYFQNEAQLDKSGLPSDRFFAERPEGSVSTLKIQRTQQEDSAVYLCASSLTGGQPQHFGDGTRLSIL.

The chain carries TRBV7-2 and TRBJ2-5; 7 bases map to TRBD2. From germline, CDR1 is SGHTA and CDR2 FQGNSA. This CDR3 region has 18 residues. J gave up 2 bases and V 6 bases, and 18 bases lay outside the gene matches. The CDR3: CASRPPGLSGGTQETQYF. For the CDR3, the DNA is TGTGCCAGCAGGCCCCCGGGATTATCCGGGGGGACGCAAGAGACCCAGTACTTC.

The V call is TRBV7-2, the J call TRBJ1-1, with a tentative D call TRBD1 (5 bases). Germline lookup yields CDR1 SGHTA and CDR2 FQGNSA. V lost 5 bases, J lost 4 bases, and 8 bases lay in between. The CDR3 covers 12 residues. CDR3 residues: CASSPRATEAFF. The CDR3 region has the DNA TGTGCCAGCAGCCCCAGGGCCACTGAAGCTTTCTTT.

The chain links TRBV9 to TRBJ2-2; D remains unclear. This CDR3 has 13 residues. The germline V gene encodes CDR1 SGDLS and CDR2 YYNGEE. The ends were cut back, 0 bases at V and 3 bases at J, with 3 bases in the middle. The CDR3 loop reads CASSVGDTGELFF. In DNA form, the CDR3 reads TGTGCCAGCAGCGTAGGAGACACCGGGGAGCTGTTTTTT.

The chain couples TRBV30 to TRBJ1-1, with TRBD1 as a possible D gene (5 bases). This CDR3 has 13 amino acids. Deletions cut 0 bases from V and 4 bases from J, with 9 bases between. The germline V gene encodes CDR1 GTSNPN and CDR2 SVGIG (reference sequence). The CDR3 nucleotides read TGTGCCTGGAGTGTCGACAGAAGCACTGAAGCTTTCTTT. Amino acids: CAWSVDRSTEAFF.

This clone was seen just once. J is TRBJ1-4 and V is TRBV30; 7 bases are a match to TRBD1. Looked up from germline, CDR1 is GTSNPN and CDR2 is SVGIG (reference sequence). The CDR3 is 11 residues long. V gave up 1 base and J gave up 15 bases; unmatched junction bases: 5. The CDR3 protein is CAWSGQGVVFF. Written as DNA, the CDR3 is TGTGCCTGGAGTGGACAGGGCGTGGTGTTTTTT.

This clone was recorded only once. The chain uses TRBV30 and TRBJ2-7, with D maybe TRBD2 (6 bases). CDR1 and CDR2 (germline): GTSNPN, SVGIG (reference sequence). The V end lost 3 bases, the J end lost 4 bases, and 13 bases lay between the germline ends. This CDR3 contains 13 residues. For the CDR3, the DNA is TGTGCCTGGAGAAGGAGGGATTTTTACGAGCAGTACTTC. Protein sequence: CAWRRRDFYEQYF.

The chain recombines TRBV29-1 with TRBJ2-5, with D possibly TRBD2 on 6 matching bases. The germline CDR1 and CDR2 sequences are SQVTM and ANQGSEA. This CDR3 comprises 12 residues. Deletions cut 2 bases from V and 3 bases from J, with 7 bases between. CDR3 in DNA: TGCAGCGTTGAATGGGGGGAAGAGACCCAGTACTTC. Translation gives CSVEWGEETQYF.

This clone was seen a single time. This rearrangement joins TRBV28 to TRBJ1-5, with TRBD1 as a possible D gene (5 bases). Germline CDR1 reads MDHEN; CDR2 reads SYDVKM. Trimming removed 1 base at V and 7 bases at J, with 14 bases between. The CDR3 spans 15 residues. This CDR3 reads CASSLYPSAGQPQHF. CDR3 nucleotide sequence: TGTGCCAGCAGTTTATACCCCTCGGCAGGGCAGCCCCAGCATTTT.

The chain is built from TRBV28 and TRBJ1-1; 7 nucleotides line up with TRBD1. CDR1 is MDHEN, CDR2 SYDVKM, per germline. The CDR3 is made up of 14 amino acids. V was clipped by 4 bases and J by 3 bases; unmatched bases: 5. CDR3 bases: TGTGCCAGCAGTTCGATCACAGGGGACACTGAAGCTTTCTTT. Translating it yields CASSSITGDTEAFF.

The CDR3 nucleotides are TGTGCCAGCAGTGCACCGGGACAGGGGGCGACCGGGGAGCTGTTTTTT. It encodes CASSAPGQGATGELFF. V and J are TRBV28 and TRBJ2-2; 12 bases are a match to TRBD1. V trimming: 5 bases; J trimming: 5 bases; junction bases outside the gene matches: 6. Germline lookup yields CDR1 MDHEN and CDR2 SYDVKM. This CDR3 spans 16 amino acids.

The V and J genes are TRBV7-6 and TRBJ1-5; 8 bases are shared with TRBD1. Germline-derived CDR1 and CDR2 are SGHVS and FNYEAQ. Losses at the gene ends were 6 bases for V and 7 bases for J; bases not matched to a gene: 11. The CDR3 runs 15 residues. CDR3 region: CASSAGTGSRQPQHF. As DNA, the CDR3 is TGTGCCAGCAGTGCCGGGACAGGTTCAAGGCAGCCCCAGCATTTT.

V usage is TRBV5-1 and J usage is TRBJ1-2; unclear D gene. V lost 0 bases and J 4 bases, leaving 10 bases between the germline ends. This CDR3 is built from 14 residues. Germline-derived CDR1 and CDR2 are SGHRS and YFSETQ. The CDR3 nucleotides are TGCGCCAGCAGCTTGGAACCCCCCAGCTATGGCTACACCTTC. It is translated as CASSLEPPSYGYTF.

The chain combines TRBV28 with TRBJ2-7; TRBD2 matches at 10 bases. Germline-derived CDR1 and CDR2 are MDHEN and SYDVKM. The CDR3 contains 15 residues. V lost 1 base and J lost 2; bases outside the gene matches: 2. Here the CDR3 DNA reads TGTGCCAGCAGTTTATTCGGGACTAGCGCCTACGAGCAGTACTTC. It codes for CASSLFGTSAYEQYF. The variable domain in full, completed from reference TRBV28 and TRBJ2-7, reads DVKVTQSSRYLVKRTGEKVFLECVQDMDHENMFWYRQDPGLGLRLIYFSYDVKMKEKGDIPEGYSVSREKKERFSLILESASTNQTSMYLCASSLFGTSAYEQYFGPGTRLTVT.

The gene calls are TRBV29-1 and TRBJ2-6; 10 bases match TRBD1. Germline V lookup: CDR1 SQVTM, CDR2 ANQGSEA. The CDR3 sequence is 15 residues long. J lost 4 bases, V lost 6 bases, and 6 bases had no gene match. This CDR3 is CSVPGQGSGANVLTF. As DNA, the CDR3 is TGCAGCGTACCGGGACAGGGGAGCGGGGCCAACGTCCTGACTTTC.

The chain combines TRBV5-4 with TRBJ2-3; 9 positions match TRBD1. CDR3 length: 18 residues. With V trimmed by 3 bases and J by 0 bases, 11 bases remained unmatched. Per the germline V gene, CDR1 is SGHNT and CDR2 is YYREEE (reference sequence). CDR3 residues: CASSSPTPGQGSTDTQYF. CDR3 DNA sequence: TGTGCCAGCAGCTCACCTACCCCTGGACAGGGGAGCACAGATACGCAGTATTTT.

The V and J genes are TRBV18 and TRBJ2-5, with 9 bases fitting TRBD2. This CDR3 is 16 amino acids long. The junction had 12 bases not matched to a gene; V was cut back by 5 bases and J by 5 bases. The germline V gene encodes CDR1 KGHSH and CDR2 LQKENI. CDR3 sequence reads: CASSSQLAGDRETQYF. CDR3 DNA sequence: TGTGCCAGCTCATCACAACTAGCGGGTGACCGGGAGACCCAGTACTTC.

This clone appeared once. In nucleotides, the CDR3 is TGTGCCAGCAGCTTAGTAGAAGGAGGGGGCGCATCTGGCTACACCTTC. As protein: CASSLVEGGGASGYTF. The rearrangement links TRBV11-2 to TRBJ1-2; 7 positions agree with TRBD1. Unmatched junction bases numbered 12, after V lost 1 base and J lost 7 bases. The CDR3 has 16 amino acids. Germline lookup yields CDR1 SGHAT and CDR2 FQNNGV.

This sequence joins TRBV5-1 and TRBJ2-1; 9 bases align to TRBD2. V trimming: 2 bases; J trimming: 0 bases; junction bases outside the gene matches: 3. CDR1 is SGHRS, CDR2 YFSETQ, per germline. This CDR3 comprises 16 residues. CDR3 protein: CASSFSGRSSYNEQFF. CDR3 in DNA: TGCGCCAGCAGCTTTAGCGGGAGAAGCTCCTACAATGAGCAGTTCTTC.

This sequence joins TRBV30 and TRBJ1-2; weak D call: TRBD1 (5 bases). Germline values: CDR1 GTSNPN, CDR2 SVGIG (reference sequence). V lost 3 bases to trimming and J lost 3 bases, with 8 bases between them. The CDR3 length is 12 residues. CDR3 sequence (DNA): TGTGCCTGGAGCCGACAGTACTATGGCTACACCTTC. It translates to CAWSRQYYGYTF.

CDR3 amino acids: CASSVREGLYNEQFF. The CDR3 region has the DNA TGTGCCAGCAGCGTACGGGAGGGCCTCTACAATGAGCAGTTCTTC. This chain links TRBV11-3 with TRBJ2-1, with 8 bases identical to TRBD2. Germline V gene data show CDR1 as SGHNT and CDR2 as YENEEA. J lost 3 bases, V lost 5 bases, and 6 bases had no gene match. CDR3 size: 15 residues.

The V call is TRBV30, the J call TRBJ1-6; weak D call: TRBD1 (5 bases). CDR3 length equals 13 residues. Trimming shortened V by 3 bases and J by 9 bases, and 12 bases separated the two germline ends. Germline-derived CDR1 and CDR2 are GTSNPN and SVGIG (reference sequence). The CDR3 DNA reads TGTGCCTGGAGATTGATGGGGGGTTCACCCCTCCACTTT. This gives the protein CAWRLMGGSPLHF. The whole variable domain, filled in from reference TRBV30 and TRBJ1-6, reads SQTIHQWPATLVQPVGSPLSLECTVEGTSNPNLYWYRQAAGRGLQLLFYSVGIGQISSEVPQNLSASRPQDRQFILSSKKLLLSDSGFYLCAWRLMGGSPLHFGNGTRLTVT.

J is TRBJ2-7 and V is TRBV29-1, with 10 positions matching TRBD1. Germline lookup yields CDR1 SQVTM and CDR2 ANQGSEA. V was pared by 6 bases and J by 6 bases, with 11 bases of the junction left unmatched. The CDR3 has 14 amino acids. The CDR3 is CSVAGTGDTGEQYF. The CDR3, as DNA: TGCAGCGTAGCTGGGACAGGGGATACAGGCGAGCAGTACTTC.

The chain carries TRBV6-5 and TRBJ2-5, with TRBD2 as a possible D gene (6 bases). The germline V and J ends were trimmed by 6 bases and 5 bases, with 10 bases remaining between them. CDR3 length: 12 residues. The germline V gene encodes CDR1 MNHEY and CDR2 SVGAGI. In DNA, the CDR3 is TGTGCCAGCAGAGGCGCGGGGGAGACCCAGTACTTC. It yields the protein CASRGAGETQYF.

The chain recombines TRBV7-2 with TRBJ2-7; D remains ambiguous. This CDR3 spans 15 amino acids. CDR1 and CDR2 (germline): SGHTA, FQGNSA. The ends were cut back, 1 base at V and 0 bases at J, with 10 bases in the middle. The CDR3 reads CASSLVAGSSYEQYF. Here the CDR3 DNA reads TGTGCCAGCAGCTTAGTTGCAGGAAGCTCCTACGAGCAGTACTTC.

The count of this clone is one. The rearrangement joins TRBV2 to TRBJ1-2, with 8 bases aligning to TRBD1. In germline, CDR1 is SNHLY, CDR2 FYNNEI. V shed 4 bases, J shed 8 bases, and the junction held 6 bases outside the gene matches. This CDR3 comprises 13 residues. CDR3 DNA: TGTGCCAGCAGTGGCCCAGGGGGCCAAGGCTACACCTTC. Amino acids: CASSGPGGQGYTF.

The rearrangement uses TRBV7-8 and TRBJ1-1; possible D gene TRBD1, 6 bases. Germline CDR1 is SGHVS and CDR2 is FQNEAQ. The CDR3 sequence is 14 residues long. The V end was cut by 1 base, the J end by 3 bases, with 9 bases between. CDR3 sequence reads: CASSLENRDTEAFF. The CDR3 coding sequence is TGTGCCAGCAGCTTAGAGAACAGGGACACTGAAGCTTTCTTT. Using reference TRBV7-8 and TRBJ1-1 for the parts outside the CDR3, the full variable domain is GAGVSQSPRYKVAKRGQDVALRCDPISGHVSLFWYQQALGQGPEFLTYFQNEAQLDKSGLPSDRFFAERPEGSVSTLKIQRTQQEDSAVYLCASSLENRDTEAFFGQGTRLTVV.

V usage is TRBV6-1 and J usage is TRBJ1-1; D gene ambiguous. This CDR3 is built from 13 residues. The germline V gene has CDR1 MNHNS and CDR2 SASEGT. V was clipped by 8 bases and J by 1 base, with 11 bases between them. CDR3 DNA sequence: TGTGCCAGCGGCCTCCCTGGGAACACTGAAGCTTTCTTT. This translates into CASGLPGNTEAFF.

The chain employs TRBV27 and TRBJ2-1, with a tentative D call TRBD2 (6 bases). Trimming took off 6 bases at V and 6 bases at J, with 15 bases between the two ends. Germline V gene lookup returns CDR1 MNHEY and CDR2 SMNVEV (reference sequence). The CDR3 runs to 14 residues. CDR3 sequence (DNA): TGTGCCAGCAGCAACCGGGACTCTTTCAATGAGCAGTTCTTC. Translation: CASSNRDSFNEQFF.